Following are 30 T cell receptor beta chains from one sample sequenced in a study of blood T cell repertoires in COVID-19 (TCRdb year 2020). Preparation of the library involved the immunoSEQ multiplex PCR assay. Imported from immuneACCESS, the table was reduced by TCRdb to in-frame sequences with V and J called. These copies leave out some clones; in studies compared against another copy, an unresolved V gene accounts for under half, and the cause of the remainder is not known. In all, the sample holds about 130,000 clones, and over 70% of those were seen once. The ten largest clones add up to 3.5% to 4.5% of the sample. Material: peripheral blood. The source is a woman aged 45-60 years with acute or convalescent COVID-19.

This chain joins TRBV24-1 and TRBJ1-1; maybe TRBD1 (5 bases). With 5 bases removed from V and 6 bases from J, the gap between germline ends came to 12 bases. This CDR3 contains 13 residues. CDR1 and CDR2 (germline): KGHDR, SFDVKD. DNA for the CDR3: TGTGCCACCAGTGGGGGCTGGGGGGCTGAAGCTTTCTTT. This codes for CATSGGWGAEAFF.

The V call is TRBV6-5, the J call TRBJ2-1; 7 bases map to TRBD2. CDR1 and CDR2 from the germline V gene are MNHEY and SVGAGI. Germline trimming cut 6 bases from V and 7 bases from J; bases unmatched to any gene: 12. CDR3 length equals 15 residues. CDR3: CASRPMRELGNEQFF. As DNA, the CDR3 is TGTGCCAGCAGACCTATGCGGGAGTTGGGTAATGAGCAGTTCTTC.

For the CDR3, the DNA is TGCAGCGTTGATGGAGGGGGCGGGGATACGCAGTATTTT. Protein product: CSVDGGGGDTQYF. The V gene is TRBV29-1, the J gene TRBJ2-3; D possibly corresponds to TRBD1 (7 bases). This CDR3 has 13 residues. Germline CDR1 is SQVTM and CDR2 is ANQGSEA. V lost 3 bases and J 6 bases, leaving 13 bases between the germline ends.

This chain joins TRBV3-1 (or the pseudogene TRBV3-2) and TRBJ1-6; D gene uncertain. Germline lookup yields CDR1 LGHDT and CDR2 YNNKEL (reference sequence). The length of the CDR3 is 13 residues. Trimming pared 4 bases from V and 7 bases from J, leaving 8 bases between. This chain's CDR3 is CASSPVLNSPLHF. CDR3 nucleotide sequence: TGTGCCAGCAGCCCGGTTCTCAATTCACCCCTCCACTTT.

V usage is TRBV30 and J usage is TRBJ2-5; D possibly corresponds to TRBD2 (6 bases). V was pared by 0 bases and J by 4 bases, with 12 bases between. The CDR3 is made up of 14 amino acids. Germline CDR1 and CDR2: GTSNPN and SVGIG (reference sequence). In DNA, the CDR3 is TGTGCCTGGAGTGTGGGCGGAGGGAGAGAGACCCAGTACTTC. It codes for CAWSVGGGRETQYF.

This chain links TRBV2 with TRBJ2-6; D is perhaps TRBD1 (6 bases). V shed 9 bases and J shed 1 base, with 10 bases lying between them. Germline lookup yields CDR1 SNHLY and CDR2 FYNNEI. The CDR3 has 14 residues. CDR3 sequence (DNA): TGTGCCAGTTACAGGGCGTCTGGGGCCAACGTCCTGACTTTC. Its translation is CASYRASGANVLTF.

J is TRBJ2-1 and V is TRBV5-4; weak D call: TRBD2 (6 bases). CDR1 SGHNT and CDR2 YYREEE come from the germline V gene (reference sequence). This CDR3 spans 11 amino acids. Here the CDR3 DNA reads TGTGCTAAGGGGACTGGGAATGAGCAGTTCTTC. Its translation is CAKGTGNEQFF.

The V and J genes are TRBV2 and TRBJ1-3; TRBD1 might be the D (5 bases). In germline, CDR1 is SNHLY, CDR2 FYNNEI. Trimming cost V 4 bases and J 0 bases, with 13 bases left between them. This CDR3 comprises 16 residues. CDR3 sequence (DNA): TGTGCCAGCAGTGGGACAATCGGAGTCTCTGGAAACACCATATATTTT. It specifies CASSGTIGVSGNTIYF.

This chain connects TRBV27 to TRBJ2-1; 10 positions agree with TRBD2. CDR3 length: 14 amino acids. The V segment lost 8 bases and the J segment 6 bases; nucleotides outside the gene matches: 7. Per the germline V gene, CDR1 is MNHEY and CDR2 is SMNVEV (reference sequence). CDR3 in DNA: TGTGCCAGCCGTATAGCGGGGGGAATCAATGAGCAGTTCTTC. Translation: CASRIAGGINEQFF.

J is TRBJ2-7 and V is TRBV15, with TRBD1 matching 8 bases. V lost 4 bases to trimming and J lost 5 bases; unmatched junction nucleotides: 7. This CDR3 has 14 amino acids. The germline gives CDR1 LNHNV, CDR2 YYDKDF (reference sequence). As DNA, the CDR3 is TGTGCCACCAGCATCCAGACAGGGGTCCACGAGCAGTACTTC. Translated, it gives CATSIQTGVHEQYF. The full variable domain, its missing parts supplied by reference TRBV15 and TRBJ2-7, is DAMVIQNPRYQVTQFGKPVTLSCSQTLNHNVMYWYQQKSSQAPKLLFHYYDKDFNNEADTPDNFQSRRPNTSFCFLDIRSPGLGDTAMYLCATSIQTGVHEQYFGPGTRLTVT.

The V gene is TRBV6-1, the J gene TRBJ2-1, with D tentatively TRBD1 (6 bases). CDR1 is MNHNS and CDR2 is SASEGT in the germline V gene. Trimming took 3 bases from V and 10 from J, leaving 19 bases between them. The CDR3 is made up of 15 amino acids. CDR3 sequence reads: CASSEERGSMNEQFF. Written as DNA, the CDR3 is TGTGCCAGCAGTGAGGAAAGGGGGAGTATGAACGAGCAGTTCTTC.

The V gene is TRBV4-2, the J gene TRBJ2-1, with 11 bases identical to TRBD2. CDR1 and CDR2 from the germline V gene are LGHNA and YNFKEQ. Losses at the gene ends were 4 bases for V and 4 bases for J; bases not matched to a gene: 0. There are 14 residues in the CDR3. The CDR3 DNA sequence: TGTGCCAGCAGCCCTAGCGGGGGGTACAATGAGCAGTTCTTC. It translates to CASSPSGGYNEQFF.

The table lists this clone with a count of one. V and J are TRBV18 and TRBJ1-4; maybe TRBD1 (6 bases). Germline CDR1 and CDR2: KGHSH and LQKENI. The V and J ends lost 4 bases and 4 bases respectively, with 19 bases between them. The CDR3 is made up of 17 amino acids. Here the CDR3 reads CASSRDRPRWGNEKLFF. CDR3 in DNA: TGTGCCAGCTCACGAGACAGGCCCCGGTGGGGTAATGAAAAACTGTTTTTT. Drawing the rest from reference TRBV18 and TRBJ1-4, the complete variable domain is NAGVMQNPRHLVRRRGQEARLRCSPMKGHSHVYWYRQLPEEGLKFMVYLQKENIIDESGMPKERFSAEFPKEGPSILRIQQVVRGDSAAYFCASSRDRPRWGNEKLFFGSGTQLSVL.

This chain joins TRBV11-3 and TRBJ2-1; TRBD1 matches 9 bases. The trim removed 5 bases at V and 1 base at J, leaving 3 bases unmatched. Germline V lookup: CDR1 SGHNT, CDR2 YENEEA. This CDR3 comprises 15 residues. The CDR3 sequence is CASSQGQGSYNEQFF. The CDR3 DNA reads as TGTGCCAGCAGCCAGGGACAGGGTTCCTACAATGAGCAGTTCTTC.

The chain couples TRBV7-8 to TRBJ2-1, with D perhaps TRBD2 (6 bases). V lost 1 base to trimming and J lost 6 bases, with 13 bases between them. CDR1 is SGHVS, CDR2 FQNEAQ, per germline. This CDR3 is 15 amino acids long. CDR3 amino acids: CASSLGGVWANEQFF. CDR3 bases: TGTGCCAGCAGCTTAGGCGGGGTGTGGGCCAATGAGCAGTTCTTC. Using reference TRBV7-8 and TRBJ2-1 for the parts outside the CDR3, the full variable domain is GAGVSQSPRYKVAKRGQDVALRCDPISGHVSLFWYQQALGQGPEFLTYFQNEAQLDKSGLPSDRFFAERPEGSVSTLKIQRTQQEDSAVYLCASSLGGVWANEQFFGPGTRLTVL.

This clone was observed a handful of times. The chain recombines TRBV19 with TRBJ1-1, with D possibly matching TRBD1 (6 bases). CDR3 size: 17 residues. Trimming shortened V by 5 bases and J by 1 base, and 20 bases separated the two germline ends. Germline CDR1 and CDR2: LNHDA and SQIVND (reference sequence). CDR3 region: CASSPEGLRQANTEAFF. CDR3 bases: TGTGCCAGTAGTCCCGAGGGCTTAAGACAGGCGAACACTGAAGCTTTCTTT.

The chain combines TRBV28 with TRBJ2-7; possible D gene TRBD1, 5 bases. The CDR3 is made up of 14 amino acids. Germline V gene data show CDR1 as MDHEN and CDR2 as SYDVKM. Trimming removed 2 bases at V and 2 bases at J, with 10 bases between. This CDR3 is CASSLGARAYEQYF. Here the CDR3 DNA reads TGTGCCAGCAGTTTAGGGGCCCGAGCCTACGAGCAGTACTTC. Supplemented by reference TRBV28 and TRBJ2-7, the full variable domain reads DVKVTQSSRYLVKRTGEKVFLECVQDMDHENMFWYRQDPGLGLRLIYFSYDVKMKEKGDIPEGYSVSREKKERFSLILESASTNQTSMYLCASSLGARAYEQYFGPGTRLTVT.

The genes are TRBV12-3 or TRBV12-4 and TRBJ2-1; maybe TRBD2 (5 bases). Trimming removed 9 bases at V and 4 bases at J, with 10 bases between. CDR3 length equals 12 residues. This CDR3 is CASGRLYNEQFF. CDR3 coding DNA: TGTGCCAGTGGGAGACTTTACAATGAGCAGTTCTTC.

This rearrangement joins TRBV7-9 to TRBJ2-3, with D unresolved. The length of the CDR3 is 15 residues. Trimming left V 5 bases short and J 2 bases short, with 14 bases between. The germline V gene encodes CDR1 SEHNR and CDR2 FQNEAQ (reference sequence). The CDR3 region has the DNA TGTGCCAGCAGCCCCCCAGGCACCAACACAGATACGCAGTATTTT. It specifies CASSPPGTNTDTQYF.

The V call is TRBV3-1 (or the pseudogene TRBV3-2), the J call TRBJ1-1, with D possibly TRBD1 on 6 matching bases. Germline V lookup: CDR1 LGHDT, CDR2 YNNKEL (reference sequence). The CDR3 totals 12 residues. V was pared by 1 base and J by 6 bases, with 6 bases between. The DNA for the CDR3 is TGTGCCAGCAGCCAAGGGACAGCTGAAGCTTTCTTT. Translated: CASSQGTAEAFF.

The rearrangement uses TRBV6-4 and TRBJ1-2, with D tentatively TRBD1 (5 bases). The CDR3 consists of 15 residues. Germline V CDR1 and CDR2: MRHNA, SNTAGT. V was cut by 2 bases and J by 6 bases, with 16 bases left in between. This CDR3 is CASSDTNRTPHGYTF. The CDR3 bases are TGTGCCAGCAGTGACACAAACAGGACCCCCCATGGCTACACCTTC.

The chain has TRBV5-1 and TRBJ2-3; D gene ambiguous. CDR3 length: 14 amino acids. V lost 2 bases and J lost 2, with 9 bases in between. Germline CDR1 SGHRS, CDR2 YFSETQ. CDR3 in amino acids: CASSFRAATDTQYF. As DNA, the CDR3 is TGCGCCAGCAGCTTTCGAGCTGCCACAGATACGCAGTATTTT.

The chain couples TRBV6-6 to TRBJ2-1; D call uncertain. V was clipped by 0 bases and J by 5 bases, with 11 bases between them. Germline CDR1 and CDR2: MNHNY and SVGAGI (reference sequence). The CDR3 loop spans 15 amino acids. The CDR3 sequence is CASSYSRRENNEQFF. CDR3 DNA: TGTGCCAGCAGTTACTCGAGGCGAGAAAACAATGAGCAGTTCTTC.

The chain joins TRBV6-5 to TRBJ1-3, with D possibly TRBD1 on 5 matching bases. The germline V and J ends were trimmed by 4 bases and 4 bases, with 17 bases remaining between them. The germline gives CDR1 MNHEY, CDR2 SVGAGI. This CDR3 is 16 amino acids long. The CDR3 here is CASSSAGRVFGNTIYF. CDR3 DNA: TGTGCCAGCAGTTCAGCAGGGAGGGTGTTCGGAAACACCATATATTTT.

This clone was seen only a few times. The chain employs TRBV4-2 and TRBJ2-6, with unresolved D. CDR3 length: 15 residues. V lost 2 bases and J lost 0, with 5 bases in between. Germline CDR1 LGHNA, CDR2 YNFKEQ. This CDR3 reads CASSQQVSGANVLTF. CDR3 nucleotides: TGTGCCAGCAGCCAACAGGTCTCTGGGGCCAACGTCCTGACTTTC.

The chain joins TRBV30 to TRBJ2-3, with D unclear. V dropped 8 bases and J dropped 0 bases, with 9 bases sitting between them. The CDR3 is 12 residues long. The germline CDR1 and CDR2 sequences are GTSNPN and SVGIG (reference sequence). CDR3 nucleotide sequence: TGTGCCGTACACAAAAGCACAGATACGCAGTATTTT. It specifies CAVHKSTDTQYF.

The chain carries TRBV4-1 and TRBJ1-1; D not certain. The CDR3 is made up of 14 amino acids. The V end was cut by 2 bases, the J end by 11 bases, with 18 bases between. Germline CDR1 reads MGHRA; CDR2 reads YSYEKL. The CDR3 spells CASSQLSASGRAFF. CDR3 sequence (DNA): TGCGCCAGCAGCCAACTTAGTGCGAGTGGGAGGGCTTTCTTT.

This clone was seen once. The V call is TRBV19, the J call TRBJ2-7; 7 positions match TRBD2. After removal of 4 bases from V and 6 bases from J, the junction contained 15 bases not matched to a gene. This CDR3 has 16 amino acids. Germline V lookup: CDR1 LNHDA, CDR2 SQIVND (reference sequence). The CDR3 here is CASSTLAAGYGGEQYF. As DNA, the CDR3 is TGTGCCAGTAGTACATTGGCAGCGGGATACGGGGGCGAGCAGTACTTC. The complete variable domain, with remaining parts taken from reference TRBV19 and TRBJ2-7, reads DGGITQSPKYLFRKEGQNVTLSCEQNLNHDAMYWYRQDPGQGLRLIYYSQIVNDFQKGDIAEGYSVSREKKESFPLTVTSAQKNPTAFYLCASSTLAAGYGGEQYFGPGTRLTVT.

This chain links TRBV30 with TRBJ1-3; D perhaps matches TRBD1 (5 bases). V lost 2 bases and J 0 bases, leaving 11 bases between the germline ends. Germline CDR1 is GTSNPN and CDR2 is SVGIG (reference sequence). CDR3 length: 15 amino acids. The CDR3 region is CAWSLTGASGNTIYF. The CDR3, as DNA: TGTGCCTGGAGTCTTACTGGGGCCTCTGGAAACACCATATATTTT.

The chain recombines TRBV9 with TRBJ2-1; D might be TRBD1 (5 bases). From germline, CDR1 is SGDLS and CDR2 YYNGEE. The CDR3 is 14 residues long. V was trimmed by 0 bases and J by 8 bases, leaving 12 bases between them. DNA for the CDR3: TGTGCCAGCAGCGTAGGTGACAGAAACCATGAGCAGTTCTTC. Translated, it gives CASSVGDRNHEQFF.